These 10 T cell receptor beta chains share one sample of origin, sequenced in a study of CD8 T cells in Susac syndrome. Reverse transcription of 0.5 to 1 ug RNA was performed with random hexamers. TCRdb fed the immunoSEQ multiplex PCR reads into MiXCR, producing one record per CDR3 protein. The table shows about 66,000 distinct CDR3 sequences, with 90% to 95% occurring only once. The sequenced sample was CD8+ T cells from PBMCs. These receptors were collected from a human donor with multiple sclerosis.

CDR3 loop: CSANRVASEPYEQYF. The CDR3 DNA is TGCAGTGCTAATCGTGTAGCTAGCGAACCCTACGAGCAGTACTTC. This rearrangement joins TRBV20-1 to TRBJ2-7; D perhaps matches TRBD2 (6 bases). With 4 bases removed from V and 2 bases from J, the gap between germline ends came to 18 bases. CDR1 and CDR2 (germline): DFQATT, SNEGSKA (reference sequence). The length of the CDR3 is 15 residues.

The CDR3 reads CSVRGHRSLYEQYF. The CDR3 nucleotides are TGCAGTGTCAGAGGTCATCGATCCCTCTACGAGCAGTACTTC. The rearrangement links TRBV20-1 to TRBJ2-7, with D uncertain. The germline V and J ends were trimmed by 7 bases and 3 bases, with 19 bases remaining between them. The CDR3 loop spans 14 amino acids. CDR1 is DFQATT and CDR2 is SNEGSKA in the germline V gene (reference sequence).

This clonotype was seen only once. This chain connects TRBV5-4 to TRBJ1-1; tentative D call: TRBD1 (5 bases). V was cut by 4 bases and J by 7 bases, with 11 bases left in between. The CDR3 sequence is 12 residues long. Germline values: CDR1 SGHNT, CDR2 YYREEE (reference sequence). CDR3 sequence: CASSGTSNEAFF. In DNA, the CDR3 is TGTGCCAGCAGCGGGACGAGTAATGAAGCTTTCTTT.

This clonotype was detected only once. V usage is TRBV20-1 and J usage is TRBJ1-2, with TRBD1 as a possible D gene (6 bases). Trimming pared 4 bases from V and 8 bases from J, leaving 17 bases between. This CDR3 region has 13 residues. Germline V lookup: CDR1 DFQATT, CDR2 SNEGSKA (reference sequence). The CDR3 protein is CSATFSGGWGYTF. CDR3 nucleotides: TGCAGTGCTACCTTCTCCGGGGGCTGGGGCTACACCTTC.

The chain is built from TRBV12-3 or TRBV12-4 and TRBJ2-7; D unresolved. V lost 0 bases, J lost 7 bases, and 10 bases lay in between. This CDR3 comprises 13 residues. CDR3 DNA sequence: TGTGCCAGCAGTTTAGCGCTGGCAACGGAGCAGTACTTC. Protein sequence: CASSLALATEQYF.

The CDR3 protein is CATAGTGKEAFF. In nucleotides, the CDR3 is TGTGCCACGGCTGGTACGGGGAAGGAAGCTTTCTTT. V is TRBV7-3 and J is TRBJ1-1; D is uncertain. The germline V gene has CDR1 SGHTA and CDR2 FQGTGA. The CDR3 is 12 residues long. Trimming shortened V by 10 bases and J by 8 bases, and 17 bases separated the two germline ends. The full variable domain, with the rest looked up from reference TRBV7-3 and TRBJ1-1, is GAGVSQTPSNKVTEKGKYVELRCDPISGHTALYWYRQSLGQGPEFLIYFQGTGAADDSGLPNDRFFAVRPEGSVSTLKIQRTERGDSAVYLCATAGTGKEAFFGQGTRLTVV.

The chain uses TRBV25-1 and TRBJ1-2, with a tentative D call TRBD1 (5 bases). The CDR3 loop spans 15 amino acids. V was clipped by 3 bases and J by 0 bases, with 11 bases between them. CDR1 MGHDK and CDR2 SYGVNS come from the germline V gene. CDR3 nucleotide sequence: TGTGCCAGCAGTGACGATCAGGGTCCTAACTATGGCTACACCTTC. Translated: CASSDDQGPNYGYTF.

CDR3 protein: CASSVLPNTEAFF. In nucleotides, the CDR3 is TGTGCCAGCAGCGTATTACCGAACACTGAAGCTTTCTTT. The V call is TRBV9, the J call TRBJ1-1; D not certain. Germline lookup yields CDR1 SGDLS and CDR2 YYNGEE. The CDR3 is made up of 13 amino acids. Trimming stripped 1 base from V and 1 base from J, with 5 bases between.

The chain has TRBV4-1 and TRBJ1-3; no clear D. Germline V lookup: CDR1 MGHRA, CDR2 YSYEKL. V was trimmed by 0 bases and J by 1 base, leaving 7 bases between them. The CDR3 contains 15 residues. This CDR3 is CASSQESESGNTIYF. The CDR3 DNA reads TGCGCCAGCAGCCAAGAATCAGAGTCTGGAAACACCATATATTTT.

The sample holds one count of this clonotype. This chain links TRBV2 with TRBJ1-1, with D perhaps matching TRBD1 (5 bases). Germline V gene lookup returns CDR1 SNHLY and CDR2 FYNNEI. CDR3 length: 12 amino acids. Trimming shortened V by 6 bases and J by 4 bases, and 9 bases separated the two germline ends. The DNA for the CDR3 is TGTGCCAGCAGGGGGGAGGGCACTGAAGCTTTCTTT. Translating gives CASRGEGTEAFF.